The 4 T cell receptor beta chains below come from one sample, sequenced in a study of identical twins. A single record per CDR3 protein comes from TCRdb applying MiXCR to the 5' RACE reads. The sample shows about 340,000 distinct CDR3 sequences, approximately 13% of them seen only once. The same data also went into a second study, on yellow fever vaccine responses in identical twins.

The sequenced sample was CD8+ T cells sorted from blood. These receptors were taken from a woman aged 18-29 years in good health.

This clonotype has only a few counts. The chain combines TRBV5-6 with TRBJ2-5, with 7 bases that match TRBD1. Germline CDR1 SGHDT, CDR2 YYEEEE. This CDR3 contains 15 residues. Trimming at V came to 2 bases and at J to 5 bases, leaving 9 bases not matched to a gene. The CDR3 protein is CASSFRRGSEETQYF. DNA for the CDR3: TGTGCCAGCAGCTTTCGCAGGGGGAGCGAGGAGACCCAGTACTTC.

The chain uses TRBV6-1 and TRBJ2-7, with D hard to call. The CDR3 is 13 amino acids. V was cut by 5 bases and J by 3 bases, with 11 bases left in between. Germline V gene sequence: CDR1 MNHNS, CDR2 SASEGT. The CDR3 sequence: CASSPAASYEQYF. CDR3 nucleotide sequence: TGTGCCAGCAGTCCGGCAGCTAGCTACGAGCAGTACTTC.

Only a few counts were recorded for this clonotype. The DNA for the CDR3 is TGCGCCAGCAGCCAAGAAGGCGGGGGGTTGAACACCGGGGAGCTGTTTTTT. It encodes CASSQEGGGLNTGELFF. This chain links TRBV4-1 with TRBJ2-2; TRBD2 agrees at 8 bases. Germline CDR1 MGHRA, CDR2 YSYEKL. J gave up 1 base and V 0 bases, and 4 bases lay outside the gene matches. This CDR3 is built from 17 residues.

This clonotype has ten or more counts. The junction differs from germline at one of its ends, possibly a read error. The genes are TRBV29-1 and TRBJ2-7; no clear D gene. The CDR3 is 11 residues long. Germline V lookup: CDR1 SQVTM, CDR2 ANQGSEA. The CDR3 DNA reads as TGCAGCGGCTCCTGCGGTTGGCCCCATGGCTTC. Translation gives CSGSCGWPHGF.